The 23 T cell receptor beta chains below come from one sample, sequenced in a study of T cell clonality in common variable immunodeficiency. Using immunoSEQ multiplex PCR, the repertoire was profiled, and TCRdb retains in-frame clones only, with some absent. The sample has about 52,000 clones, none seen only once. Material: peripheral blood mononuclear cells. These receptors were collected from a person aged 18-70 years in good health.

This clone showed up many times. Sequencing ends 3 residues short of the CDR3 end; the germline J gene provides the rest. The chain employs TRBV5-1 and TRBJ1-1, with 8 nucleotides matching TRBD1. V was clipped by 3 bases and J by 5 bases; unmatched bases: 12. CDR1 SGHRS and CDR2 YFSETQ come from the germline V gene. CDR3 length: 16 residues. The DNA read from the CDR3 is TGCGCCAGCAGCTGGGGACAGGTCGCTCGGGAGACTGAA. Translation gives CASSWGQVARETE. The whole CDR3 reads CASSWGQVARETEAFF.

This clone was seen repeatedly, ten times or more. The CDR3 loop reads CAISEFRTGGRGEQFF. The DNA read from the CDR3 is TGTGCCATCAGTGAGTTTAGGACAGGGGGTCGGGGTGAG. The chain is built from TRBV10-3 and TRBJ2-1; 10 bases map to TRBD1. The sequence runs out 3 residues before the end of the CDR3; the remainder is reconstructed from the germline J gene. V was pared by 1 base and J by 9 bases, with 9 bases of the junction left unmatched. The germline CDR1 and CDR2 sequences are ENHRY and SYGVKD. The CDR3 extends over 16 amino acids.

This clone showed up many times. The read halts 3 residues ahead of the CDR3 end, with the missing end drawn from the germline J gene. The chain recombines TRBV18 with TRBJ1-2, with TRBD1 matching 9 bases. The CDR3 has 13 residues. J gave up 3 bases and V 4 bases, and 0 bases lay outside the gene matches. The V gene's germline CDR1 is KGHSH and CDR2 LQKENI. CDR3 residues: CASSRDRDYGYTF. Partial CDR3 DNA: TGTGCCAGCTCACGGGACAGGGACTATGGC.

This clone was observed a few times. The read finishes 3 residues shy of the CDR3 end, and the germline J gene is used to complete it. V is TRBV2 and J is TRBJ2-3; perhaps TRBD2 as D (5 bases). The V gene's germline CDR1 is SNHLY and CDR2 FYNNEI. The length of the CDR3 is 16 residues. Incomplete CDR3 DNA: TGTGCCAGCAGTGAATATAAGCGGAGCGGCCAAGAGACG. It specifies CASSEYKRSGQET. The full CDR3 protein reads CASSEYKRSGQETQYF.

This clone was picked up many times. The read ends 3 residues shy of where the CDR3 ends; the end is completed using the germline J gene. The V call is TRBV10-3, the J call TRBJ2-7; possible D gene TRBD1, 6 bases. The V end lost 6 bases, the J end lost 5 bases, and 17 bases lay between the germline ends. CDR1 and CDR2 from the germline V gene are ENHRY and SYGVKD. This CDR3 has 14 residues. Incomplete CDR3 DNA: TGTGCCATCAGCCAGAACAGGGCCCCCAACGAG. Protein: CAISQNRAPNE. In full, the CDR3 is CAISQNRAPNEQYF.

This clone was seen repeatedly, ten times or more. Coverage ceases 3 residues before the CDR3 finishes, and the germline J gene fills in the end. This sequence joins TRBV6-4 and TRBJ2-1; TRBD1 agrees at 8 bases. The CDR3 sequence is 17 residues long. Germline trimming cut 2 bases from V and 1 base from J; bases unmatched to any gene: 7. Germline loops: CDR1 MRHNA, CDR2 SNTAGT. The CDR3 sequence is CASSDPPGGYSYNEQFF. Incomplete CDR3 DNA: TGTGCCAGCAGTGACCCCCCAGGGGGCTATTCCTACAATGAG.

The CDR3 protein is CASVADSNQPQHF. The part of the CDR3 DNA that was read is TGTGCCAGCGTAGCGGATAGCAATCAGCCC. J is TRBJ1-5 and V is TRBV7-9; D remains ambiguous. The read ends 3 residues shy of where the CDR3 ends; the end is completed using the germline J gene. Trimming took 8 bases from V and 0 from J, leaving 8 bases between them. The CDR3 extends over 13 amino acids. From germline, CDR1 is SEHNR and CDR2 FQNEAQ (reference sequence).

This clone showed up many times. From the germline J gene comes the end of the CDR3, since the read stops 3 residues before it. The chain employs TRBV12-3 or TRBV12-4 and TRBJ2-7, with D unresolved. The length of the CDR3 is 16 residues. The V and J ends lost 6 bases and 3 bases respectively, with 21 bases between them. CDR3 amino acids: CASSTGFGQEHYEQYF. The sequenced part of the CDR3 DNA is TGTGCCAGCAGCACCGGTTTTGGGCAGGAACACTACGAG.

There are many counts of this clone. The read comes to an end 3 residues before the CDR3 does, leaving the germline J gene to fill in the end. The chain is built from TRBV5-1 and TRBJ2-7; 9 nucleotides match TRBD1. The CDR3 runs 14 residues. The V and J ends lost 0 bases and 6 bases, in that order; junction bases with no gene match: 4. Germline CDR1 is SGHRS and CDR2 is YFSETQ. The CDR3 sequence: CASSLGQGVGEQYF. The CDR3 bases that were read are TGCGCCAGCAGCTTGGGACAGGGGGTCGGCGAG. The variable domain in full, with the rest retrieved from reference TRBV5-1 and TRBJ2-7, is KAGVTQTPRYLIKTRGQQVTLSCSPISGHRSVSWYQQTPGQGLQFLFEYFSETQRNKGNFPGRFSGRQFSNSRSEMNVSTLELGDSALYLCASSLGQGVGEQYFGPGTRLTVT.

This clone was recorded at least ten times. The CDR3 is cut off 3 residues early in the read; its end comes from the germline J gene. The chain has TRBV5-1 and TRBJ2-5; 10 nucleotides line up with TRBD1. CDR1 and CDR2 from the germline V gene are SGHRS and YFSETQ. The CDR3 has 15 residues. With 4 bases clipped from V and 3 bases from J, the junction kept 6 bases outside the gene matches. Partial CDR3 DNA: TGCGCCAGCAGCATCGGACAGGGGGTAAAAGAGACC. Protein sequence: CASSIGQGVKET. The full CDR3 protein is CASSIGQGVKETQYF.

Notes on this clone: The CDR3 end lies 3 residues beyond the end of the read and is filled in from the germline J gene. The chain combines TRBV18 with TRBJ1-2; 7 positions match TRBD1. The germline gives CDR1 KGHSH, CDR2 LQKENI. This CDR3 has 14 amino acids. The CDR3 loop reads CASSPTSGTDTYTF. Partial CDR3 DNA: TGTGCCAGCTCACCGACTAGCGGGACAGATACC.

This clone has at least ten counts. The read ends 3 residues before the CDR3 terminus; that terminus is restored from the germline J gene. The gene calls are TRBV10-2 and TRBJ2-3; tentative D call: TRBD1 (6 bases). Germline lookup yields CDR1 WSHSY and CDR2 SAAADI. With 5 bases removed from V and 1 base from J, the gap between germline ends came to 10 bases. The CDR3 sequence is 14 residues long. The CDR3 bases that were read are TGCGCCAGCAGTCAACAGGGAGGCACAGATACG. Translation: CASSQQGGTDT. The full-length CDR3 reads as CASSQQGGTDTQYF.

This clone was observed at least ten times. The CDR3 goes on 3 residues after the read ends, and that part is filled in from the germline J gene. The chain links TRBV30 to TRBJ1-2, with 9 bases identical to TRBD1. Germline V gives CDR1 GTSNPN, CDR2 SVGIG (reference sequence). This CDR3 is built from 15 residues. Incomplete CDR3 DNA: TGTGCCTGGTACCGGGACAGGGTTTTTGGCGGAGGC. Its translation: CAWYRDRVFGGG. The complete CDR3 protein is CAWYRDRVFGGGYTF.

This clone was seen many times. Coverage ceases 3 residues before the CDR3 finishes, and the germline J gene fills in the end. This chain connects TRBV5-1 to TRBJ2-5; 7 positions agree with TRBD2. Per the germline V gene, CDR1 is SGHRS and CDR2 is YFSETQ. CDR3 size: 15 residues. Trimming at V came to 0 bases and at J to 7 bases, leaving 9 bases not matched to a gene. CDR3 loop: CASSLVTASGGTQYF. CDR3 bases read: TGCGCCAGCAGCTTGGTAACGGCTAGCGGAGGGACC. Looking up the rest from reference TRBV5-1 and TRBJ2-5 gives the full variable domain: KAGVTQTPRYLIKTRGQQVTLSCSPISGHRSVSWYQQTPGQGLQFLFEYFSETQRNKGNFPGRFSGRQFSNSRSEMNVSTLELGDSALYLCASSLVTASGGTQYFGPGTRLLVL.

Comments on this clone: Read data end 3 residues before the CDR3 end; the end is taken from the germline J gene. The J gene is TRBJ1-1, the V gene TRBV5-1; D uncertain. Germline V gene data show CDR1 as SGHRS and CDR2 as YFSETQ. V was trimmed by 0 bases and J by 3 bases, leaving 3 bases between them. This CDR3 is 12 amino acids long. Incomplete CDR3 DNA: TGCGCCAGCAGCTTGGCCGACACTGAA. It codes for CASSLADTE. The CDR3 as a whole reads CASSLADTEAFF.

This clone has at least ten counts. Coverage ceases 3 residues before the CDR3 finishes, and the germline J gene fills in the end. The chain uses TRBV5-1 and TRBJ1-2; weak D call: TRBD1 (6 bases). V lost 5 bases and J 5 bases, leaving 25 bases between the germline ends. The CDR3 is 17 residues long. Germline-derived CDR1 and CDR2 are SGHRS and YFSETQ. The CDR3 here is CASSSEADRTDPYGYTF. The covered CDR3 bases are TGCGCCAGCAGTTCCGAAGCCGATCGGACAGACCCTTATGGC.

This clone was recorded at least ten times. CDR3 region: CASSLSVVTHEQYF. The sequenced CDR3 bases are TGTGCCAGTAGTCTTTCAGTTGTCACCCACGAG. The chain combines TRBV19 with TRBJ2-7; no firm D call. Read coverage stops 3 residues before the CDR3 terminus; the germline J gene supplies the remainder. The CDR3 covers 14 residues. V dropped 5 bases and J dropped 5 bases, with 16 bases sitting between them. CDR1 LNHDA and CDR2 SQIVND come from the germline V gene (reference sequence).

Notes on this clone: The read finishes 3 residues shy of the CDR3 end, and the germline J gene is used to complete it. The rearrangement uses TRBV19 and TRBJ2-3; 15 bases line up with TRBD2. Germline assignment: CDR1 LNHDA and CDR2 SQIVND (reference sequence). The CDR3 has 16 amino acids. The CDR3 DNA, read in part, is TGTGCCAGTAGTCCCCGGACTAGCGGGAGGGGCGAGACG. Translated, it gives CASSPRTSGRGET. The complete CDR3 sequence is CASSPRTSGRGETQYF.

This clone was detected many times. The read falls 3 residues short of the CDR3 end, and the missing part is taken from the germline J gene. The chain carries TRBV5-1 and TRBJ2-3; 8 bases align to TRBD2. Looked up from germline, CDR1 is SGHRS and CDR2 is YFSETQ. Unmatched junction bases numbered 13, after V lost 0 bases and J lost 4 bases. The CDR3 contains 18 residues. CDR3 sequence: CASSLVGLEERVPDTQYF. CDR3 DNA, as far as it was read: TGCGCCAGCAGCTTGGTGGGACTAGAAGAGAGGGTCCCAGATACG.

This clone was detected a few times. The CDR3 is cut off 3 residues early in the read; its end comes from the germline J gene. The chain combines TRBV19 with TRBJ1-2, with 7 bases that match TRBD1. The CDR3 consists of 14 residues. CDR1 LNHDA and CDR2 SQIVND come from the germline V gene (reference sequence). CDR3 DNA, as far as it was read: TGTGCCAGTAGTAGGCGGGACAGCTCCTACGAC. This sequence encodes CASSRRDSSYD. The complete CDR3 reads CASSRRDSSYDYTF. Variable domain in full (rest from reference TRBV19 and TRBJ1-2): DGGITQSPKYLFRKEGQNVTLSCEQNLNHDAMYWYRQDPGQGLRLIYYSQIVNDFQKGDIAEGYSVSREKKESFPLTVTSAQKNPTAFYLCASSRRDSSYDYTFGSGTRLTVV.

This clone was counted many times. Sequencing ends 3 residues short of the CDR3 end; the germline J gene provides the rest. The chain recombines TRBV5-1 with TRBJ2-7, with 9 bases matching TRBD1. Losses at the gene ends were 2 bases for V and 2 bases for J; bases not matched to a gene: 5. Germline V lookup: CDR1 SGHRS, CDR2 YFSETQ. This CDR3 comprises 15 residues. The CDR3: CASSFPGQGPYEQYF. Incomplete CDR3 DNA: TGCGCCAGCAGCTTCCCGGGACAGGGCCCCTACGAG.

This clone was detected many times. The read stops 3 residues short of the end of the CDR3; the missing end is completed from the germline J gene. The chain couples TRBV19 to TRBJ1-1, with a possible D match to TRBD1 (5 bases). The CDR3 is 13 residues long. CDR1 and CDR2 (germline): LNHDA, SQIVND (reference sequence). V shed 9 bases and J shed 7 bases, with 18 bases lying between them. The CDR3 loop is CASQYPGTDEAFF. The sequenced CDR3 bases are TGTGCCAGCCAATATCCCGGGACTGATGAA.

This CDR3 is CASSLAPSTGGNTGELFF. CDR3 bases read: TGTGCCAGCAGCTTAGCACCCTCGACAGGAGGAAACACCGGGGAG. This chain uses TRBV13 with TRBJ2-2, with D perhaps TRBD1 (6 bases). The read terminates 3 residues ahead of where the CDR3 ends, so the germline J gene completes it. Germline loops: CDR1 PRHDT, CDR2 FYEKMQ (reference sequence). Trimming left V 1 base short and J 2 bases short, with 17 bases between. This CDR3 is 18 amino acids long.